Presented here are 6 T cell receptor beta chains from one specimen sequenced in a study of T cells in tuberculosis. Method: immunoSEQ multiplex PCR; TCRdb's copy keeps in-frame clones and lacks some. The table lists approximately 31,000 clones, about 95% of them singletons, with around 2% in the top ten. The sequenced sample was PBMCs. The receptors originated from a donor aged 10-29 years with latent tuberculosis or without tuberculosis infection.

The rearrangement uses TRBV7-2 and TRBJ2-7; TRBD2 matches 10 bases. CDR1 and CDR2 (germline): SGHTA, FQGNSA. The CDR3 is made up of 15 amino acids. With 5 bases clipped from V and 3 bases from J, the junction kept 7 bases outside the gene matches. The CDR3 reads CASSPEASGGYEQYF. CDR3 nucleotides: TGTGCCAGCAGCCCAGAGGCTAGCGGGGGCTACGAGCAGTACTTC.

CDR3 in DNA: TGCGCCAGCAGCCCCACAGGGTACGAGCAGTACTTC. It codes for CASSPTGYEQYF. The V and J genes are TRBV5-1 and TRBJ2-7, with a tentative D call TRBD1 (6 bases). This CDR3 is built from 12 residues. Deletions cut 4 bases from V and 4 bases from J, with 9 bases between. The germline gives CDR1 SGHRS, CDR2 YFSETQ.

The count of this clone is one. The V gene is TRBV9, the J gene TRBJ1-1; 7 bases are a match to TRBD1. The CDR3 runs 14 residues. Germline CDR1 is SGDLS and CDR2 is YYNGEE. The V gene end was trimmed by 4 bases and the J gene end by 2 bases; junction bases not matched to a gene: 5. CDR3 sequence: CASSPYRGNTEAFF. The CDR3 DNA reads as TGTGCCAGCAGCCCGTACAGGGGAAACACTGAAGCTTTCTTT.

The rearrangement uses TRBV28 and TRBJ2-5; TRBD2 agrees at 12 bases. This CDR3 region has 19 residues. Germline trimming cut 2 bases from V and 5 bases from J; bases unmatched to any gene: 15. CDR1 is MDHEN, CDR2 SYDVKM, per germline. The CDR3 region is CASSLKSTSGSGWWETQYF. The CDR3 coding sequence is TGTGCCAGCAGTTTAAAATCGACTAGCGGGAGCGGGTGGTGGGAGACCCAGTACTTC.

This clone was detected only a few times. The chain uses TRBV5-4 and TRBJ2-7; TRBD1 might be the D (6 bases). The CDR3 is made up of 14 amino acids. Germline values: CDR1 SGHNT, CDR2 YYREEE (reference sequence). V was cut by 3 bases and J by 3 bases, with 13 bases left in between. CDR3 sequence reads: CASSSGTPLYEQYF. The CDR3 DNA reads as TGTGCCAGCAGCTCCGGGACACCCCTCTACGAGCAGTACTTC.

The CDR3 DNA is TGTGCCAGCAGCCCCGGGACAGGGGGCTCCTATGGCTACACCTTC. Translating gives CASSPGTGGSYGYTF. The chain recombines TRBV5-4 with TRBJ1-2; 12 bases are a match to TRBD1. Germline values: CDR1 SGHNT, CDR2 YYREEE (reference sequence). The CDR3 has 15 amino acids. Unmatched junction bases numbered 5, after V lost 4 bases and J lost 4 bases.